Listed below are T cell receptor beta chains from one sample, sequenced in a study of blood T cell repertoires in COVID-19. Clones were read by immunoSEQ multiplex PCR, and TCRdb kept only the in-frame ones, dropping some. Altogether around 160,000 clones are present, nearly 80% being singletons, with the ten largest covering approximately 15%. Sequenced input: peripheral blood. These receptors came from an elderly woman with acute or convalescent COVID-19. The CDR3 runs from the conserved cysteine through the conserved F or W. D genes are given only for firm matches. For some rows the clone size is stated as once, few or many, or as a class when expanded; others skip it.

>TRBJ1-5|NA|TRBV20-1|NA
CSASRGTGGSNQPQHF
TGCAGTGCTAGTAGGGGAACGGGCGGTAGCAATCAGCCCCAGCATTTT
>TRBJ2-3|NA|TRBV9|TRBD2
CASSFSGSTDTQYF
TGTGCCAGCAGCTTTAGCGGGAGCACAGATACGCAGTATTTT
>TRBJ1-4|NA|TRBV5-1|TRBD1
CASSLGTDPLGEKLFF
TGCGCCAGCAGCCTCGGGACAGATCCTTTGGGTGAAAAACTGTTTTTT
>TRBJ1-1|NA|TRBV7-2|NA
CASGNRALAFF
TGTGCCAGCGGCAACAGGGCCCTGGCTTTCTTT
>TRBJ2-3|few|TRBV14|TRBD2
CASSHLSGSTDTQYF
TGTGCCAGCAGCCACCTTAGCGGGAGCACAGATACGCAGTATTTT
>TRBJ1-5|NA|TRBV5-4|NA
CASSTDYNQPQHF
TGTGCCAGCTCCACTGACTACAATCAGCCCCAGCATTTT
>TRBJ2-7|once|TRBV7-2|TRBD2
CASSLVAGARDLGREQYF
TGTGCCAGCAGCTTAGTAGCGGGGGCCAGGGATTTGGGGAGGGAGCAGTACTTC
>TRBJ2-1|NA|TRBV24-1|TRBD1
CATSDGGQGGNEQFF
TGTGCCACCAGTGATGGCGGACAGGGGGGCAATGAGCAGTTCTTC
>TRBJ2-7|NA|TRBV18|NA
CASSPPLAVRTQVF
TGTGCCAGCTCACCACCGTTAGCGGTGCGCACCCAGGTGTTC
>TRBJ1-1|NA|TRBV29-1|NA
CSVRQTLNTEAFF
TGCAGCGTGCGACAGACCCTTAACACTGAAGCTTTCTTT
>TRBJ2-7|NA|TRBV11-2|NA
CASSLAKGGLSSYEQYF
TGTGCCAGCAGCTTAGCAAAGGGCGGGCTCAGCTCCTACGAGCAGTACTTC
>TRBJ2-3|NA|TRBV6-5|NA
CASKAGPSTDTQYF
TGTGCCAGCAAGGCAGGGCCGAGCACAGATACGCAGTATTTT
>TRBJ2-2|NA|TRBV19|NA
CASSITGTTGELFF
TGTGCCAGTAGTATCACAGGGACAACCGGGGAGCTGTTTTTT
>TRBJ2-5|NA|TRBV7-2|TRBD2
CASSLSSGVETQYF
TGTGCCAGCAGCTTAAGTAGCGGGGTGGAGACCCAGTACTTC
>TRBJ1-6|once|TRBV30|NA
CAFLAGFAPLHF
TGTGCCTTCCTAGCGGGTTTTGCACCCCTCCACTTT
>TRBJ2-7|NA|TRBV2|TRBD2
CASSTLAGAHEQYF
TGTGCCAGCAGTACCTTAGCGGGAGCCCACGAGCAGTACTTC
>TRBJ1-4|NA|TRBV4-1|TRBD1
CASSQRDRGNEKLFF
TGCGCCAGCAGCCAGCGGGACAGGGGTAATGAAAAACTGTTTTTT
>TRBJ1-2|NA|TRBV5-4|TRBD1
CASSKQGARGYTF
TGTGCCAGCAGTAAACAGGGGGCTCGTGGCTACACCTTC
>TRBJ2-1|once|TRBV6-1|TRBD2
CASSEPGLAGGEQFF
TGTGCCAGCAGTGAACCGGGACTAGCGGGAGGGGAGCAGTTCTTC
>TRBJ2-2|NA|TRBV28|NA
CASTGGAETGELFF
TGTGCCAGCACGGGGGGCGCGGAAACCGGGGAGCTGTTTTTT
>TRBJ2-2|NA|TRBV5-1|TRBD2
CASSLVTSENRELFF
TGCGCCAGCAGCTTGGTGACTAGCGAGAATCGGGAGCTGTTTTTT
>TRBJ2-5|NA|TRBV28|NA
CASNLQGRAETQYF
TGTGCCAGCAACCTACAGGGACGAGCAGAGACCCAGTACTTC
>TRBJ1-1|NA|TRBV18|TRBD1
CASSWDRAERGTEAFF
TGTGCCAGCTCTTGGGACAGAGCAGAAAGAGGCACTGAAGCTTTCTTT
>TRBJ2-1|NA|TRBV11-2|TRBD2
CASSPGLAGRGGNEQFF
TGTGCCAGCAGCCCGGGACTAGCGGGGAGGGGAGGCAATGAGCAGTTCTTC
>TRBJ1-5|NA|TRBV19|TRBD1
CASRGQVNQPQHF
TGTGCCAGCAGAGGACAGGTAAATCAGCCCCAGCATTTT
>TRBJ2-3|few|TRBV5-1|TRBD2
CASSLRGGRADTQYF
TGCGCCAGCAGCTTGCGGGGGGGTAGAGCGGATACGCAGTATTTT
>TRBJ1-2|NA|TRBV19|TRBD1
CASSQTGSGYTF
TGTGCCAGTAGCCAGACAGGGAGCGGCTACACCTTC
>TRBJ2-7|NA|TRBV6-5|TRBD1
CASRGQGDEQYF
TGTGCCAGCAGGGGACAGGGCGACGAGCAGTACTTC
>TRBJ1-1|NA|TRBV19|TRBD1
CASSIGKQGVTEAFF
TGTGCCAGTAGTATAGGGAAGCAGGGGGTCACTGAAGCTTTCTTT
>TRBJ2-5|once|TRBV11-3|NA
CASSLGGRETQYF
TGTGCCAGCAGCTTAGGGGGCCGGGAGACCCAGTACTTC
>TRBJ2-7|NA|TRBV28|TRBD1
CASSPPDRGRHEQYF
TGTGCCAGCAGTCCTCCCGACAGGGGTCGCCACGAGCAGTACTTC
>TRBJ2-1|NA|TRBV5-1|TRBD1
CASSSGQGAIVGNEQFF
TGCGCCAGCAGCTCTGGACAGGGGGCGATTGTGGGGAATGAGCAGTTCTTC
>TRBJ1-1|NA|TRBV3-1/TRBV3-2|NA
CASSQGEVGHRKAFF
TGTGCCAGCAGCCAAGGGGAGGTTGGACACAGGAAAGCTTTCTTT
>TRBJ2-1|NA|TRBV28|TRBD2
CASKGGSSYNEQFF
TGTGCCAGCAAAGGCGGGAGTTCCTACAATGAGCAGTTCTTC
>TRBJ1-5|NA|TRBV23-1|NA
CASSQSAGQPQHF
TGCGCCAGCAGTCAATCGGCGGGGCAGCCCCAGCATTTT
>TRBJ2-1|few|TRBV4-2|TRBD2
CASSQEAGGPKYKQFF
TGTGCCAGCAGCCAAGAGGCGGGAGGGCCGAAATATAAGCAGTTCTTC
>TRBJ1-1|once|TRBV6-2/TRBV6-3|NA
CASSDHSDSPEAFF
TGTGCCAGCAGCGACCACTCGGACAGTCCTGAAGCTTTCTTT